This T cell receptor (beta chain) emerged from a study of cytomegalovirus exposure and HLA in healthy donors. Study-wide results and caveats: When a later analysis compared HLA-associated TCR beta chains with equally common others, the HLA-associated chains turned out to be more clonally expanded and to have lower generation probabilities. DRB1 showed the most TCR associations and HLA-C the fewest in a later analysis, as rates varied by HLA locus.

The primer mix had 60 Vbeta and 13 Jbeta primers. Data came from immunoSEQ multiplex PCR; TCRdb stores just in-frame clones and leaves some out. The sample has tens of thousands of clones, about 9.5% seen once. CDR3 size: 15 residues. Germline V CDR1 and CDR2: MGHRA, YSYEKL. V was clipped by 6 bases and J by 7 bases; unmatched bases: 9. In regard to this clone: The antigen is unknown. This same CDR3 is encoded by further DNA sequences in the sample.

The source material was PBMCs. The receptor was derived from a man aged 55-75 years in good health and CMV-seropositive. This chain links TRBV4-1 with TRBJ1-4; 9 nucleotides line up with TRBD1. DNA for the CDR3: TGCGCCAGCAGACGGGGGACAGGGAGTTTTGAAAAACTGTTTTTT. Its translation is CASRRGTGSFEKLFF.